These 23 T cell receptor beta chains share one sample of origin, sequenced in a study of CD8+CD57+ T cells in acquired aplastic anemia. TCR beta VDJ combinations and CDR3 sequences were profiled from genomic DNA. MiXCR was run by TCRdb on the reads, yielding one entry per CDR3 protein. This table holds roughly 280,000 distinct CDR3 sequences, roughly 53% found once. Patients included in sequencing had previously demonstrated CD8+CD57+ cell expansion by flow cytometry. The sample consisted of sorted CD4+, CD8+, or CD8+CD57+ T cells (not recorded which) from PBMCs. The receptors originated from a human donor with aplastic anemia.

As to this clonotype: At one boundary the junction diverges from the germline segment, which might be a read error. The chain links TRBV7-8 to TRBJ1-6, with 8 bases matching TRBD1. This CDR3 region has 15 residues. Germline V lookup: CDR1 SGHVS, CDR2 FQNEAQ. For the CDR3, the DNA is TGTGCCTGCAGCTTAGCAGGGACAGGCTACTCACCCCTCCACTTT. This gives the protein CACSLAGTGYSPLHF.

The genes are TRBV3-1 and TRBJ1-4; D is possibly TRBD1 (6 bases). CDR1 and CDR2 (germline): LGHDT, YNNKEL (reference sequence). V was shortened by 0 bases and J by 6 bases, with 14 bases between the two germline ends. The CDR3 has 16 amino acids. CDR3 DNA: TGTGCCAGCAGCCAAGACGGACAGACGGGGGATGAAAAACTGTTTTTT. This gives the protein CASSQDGQTGDEKLFF.

The chain recombines TRBV10-3 with TRBJ1-2; no clear D. Trimming took 8 bases from V and 1 from J, leaving 26 bases between them. The CDR3 is made up of 18 amino acids. Per the germline V gene, CDR1 is ENHRY and CDR2 is SYGVKD. The CDR3, as DNA: TGTGCCATCGGACTAGCAGAAAGCACAGAGCAAAGTAACTATGGCTACACCTTC. It is translated as CAIGLAESTEQSNYGYTF.

On this clonotype: Lacking the conserved final phenylalanine or tryptophan, this CDR3 likely reflects a read error. Because the CDR3's place on the DNA is in doubt, the DNA is left out and the CDR3 is given as listed by TCRdb. The chain has TRBV20-1 and TRBJ1-3; TRBD1 is the table's D call and was not checked against the DNA. CDR1 is DFQATT and CDR2 is SNEGSKA in the germline V gene (reference sequence). The length of the CDR3 is 8 amino acids, counting both ends. Here the CDR3 reads CSASPSGT.

This clonotype turned up a few times. The chain uses TRBV10-3 and TRBJ1-2, with 9 bases lining up with TRBD1. The CDR3 has 15 residues. The V gene's germline CDR1 is ENHRY and CDR2 SYGVKD. The junction had 7 bases not matched to a gene; V was cut back by 4 bases and J by 4 bases. The CDR3: CAISGTGEGLYGYTF. The CDR3 nucleotides are TGTGCCATCAGTGGGACAGGGGAAGGCCTCTATGGCTACACCTTC.

The rearrangement uses TRBV12-5 and TRBJ2-7; D gene uncertain. Germline V CDR1 and CDR2: LGHNT, FRNRAP. V was shortened by 4 bases and J by 3 bases, with 13 bases between the two germline ends. The CDR3 contains 14 residues. Written as DNA, the CDR3 is TGTGCTAGTGGTTCCTTCGGGCCGCTCTACGAGCAGTACTTC. It translates to CASGSFGPLYEQYF.

In this sample, this clonotype turned up many times. V and J are TRBV24-1 and TRBJ1-5; 9 bases line up with TRBD1. The V and J ends lost 4 bases and 4 bases, in that order; junction bases with no gene match: 10. Germline CDR1 reads KGHDR; CDR2 reads SFDVKD. The CDR3 spans 17 residues. The CDR3 region has the DNA TGTGCCACCAGTGACTCCGCTTCCGGGACAGGGAATCAGCCCCAGCATTTT. Translation gives CATSDSASGTGNQPQHF.

The CDR3 reads CSANMGYNYGYTF. The CDR3 DNA reads TGCAGTGCCAACATGGGATATAACTATGGCTACACCTTC. The chain couples TRBV20-1 to TRBJ1-2; D uncertain. Per germline, CDR1 DFQATT and CDR2 SNEGSKA (reference sequence). CDR3 size: 13 residues. Trimming removed 6 bases from V and 1 base from J, with 12 bases in between.

V usage is TRBV20-1 and J usage is TRBJ1-5, with TRBD1 as a possible D gene (6 bases). Trimming removed 6 bases at V and 0 bases at J, with 18 bases between. Germline values: CDR1 DFQATT, CDR2 SNEGSKA (reference sequence). This CDR3 is built from 16 residues. CDR3 region: CSARRDTEYSNQPQHF. CDR3 in DNA: TGCAGTGCCAGAAGGGACACTGAATATAGCAATCAGCCCCAGCATTTT.

The chain is built from TRBV7-2 and TRBJ1-6, with D possibly matching TRBD1 (6 bases). CDR1 and CDR2 from the germline V gene are SGHTA and FQGNSA. Trimming shortened V by 5 bases and J by 9 bases, and 14 bases separated the two germline ends. This CDR3 region has 14 residues. In DNA, the CDR3 is TGTGCCAGCAGCACTGACAGGTTCGGTTCACCCCTCCACTTT. Its protein is CASSTDRFGSPLHF.

This chain connects TRBV7-2 to TRBJ2-3, with no clear D. The germline V gene has CDR1 SGHTA and CDR2 FQGNSA. V was cut by 1 base and J by 3 bases, with 8 bases left in between. The CDR3 has 14 amino acids. CDR3 amino acids: CASSLVRPTDTQYF. CDR3 in DNA: TGTGCCAGCAGCTTAGTGAGGCCTACAGATACGCAGTATTTT.

In this sample, this clonotype turned up many times. The gene calls are TRBV6-2 or TRBV6-3 and TRBJ2-5; TRBD1 agrees at 7 bases. CDR3 size: 15 residues. In germline, CDR1 is MNHEY, CDR2 SVGEGT. The trim removed 8 bases at V and 1 base at J, leaving 10 bases unmatched. The CDR3 DNA sequence: TGTGCCAGCCCCCCTAGAGGGACAGCCCAAGAGACCCAGTACTTC. It encodes CASPPRGTAQETQYF.

This chain joins TRBV10-3 and TRBJ1-1, with 9 nucleotides matching TRBD1. Germline CDR1 ENHRY, CDR2 SYGVKD. The junction had 3 bases not matched to a gene; V was cut back by 4 bases and J by 3 bases. The length of the CDR3 is 14 residues. DNA for the CDR3: TGTGCCATCAGTGGGGACAGGGTCGACACTGAAGCTTTCTTT. Protein product: CAISGDRVDTEAFF.

This clonotype was counted between two and nine times. This chain links TRBV10-3 with TRBJ1-2; D is undetermined. V lost 0 bases and J 4 bases, leaving 9 bases between the germline ends. CDR1 is ENHRY and CDR2 is SYGVKD in the germline V gene. This CDR3 spans 14 amino acids. The CDR3 DNA follows: TGTGCCATCAGTGAGTCGGAGTCGTTCTATGGCTACACCTTC. Encoded protein: CAISESESFYGYTF.

This clonotype was seen more than once but under ten times. The rearrangement uses TRBV20-1 and TRBJ2-1; possibly TRBD2 for D (5 bases). The CDR3 is 12 amino acids. V shed 7 bases and J shed 6 bases, with 13 bases lying between them. CDR1 is DFQATT, CDR2 SNEGSKA, per germline (reference sequence). Here the CDR3 DNA reads TGCAGTGGACACCACGGAGGCAATGAGCAGTTCTTC. It is translated as CSGHHGGNEQFF.

The J gene is TRBJ2-7, the V gene TRBV20-1, with unresolved D. Germline V lookup: CDR1 DFQATT, CDR2 SNEGSKA (reference sequence). The CDR3 extends over 13 amino acids. Between the trimmed V and J ends, which lost 1 base and 6 bases, there was a span of 13 bases. The CDR3 here is CSARGLVAGEQYF. The CDR3 nucleotides read TGCAGTGCTAGAGGTTTAGTTGCCGGCGAGCAGTACTTC.

The rearrangement links TRBV12-3 or TRBV12-4 to TRBJ2-3; weak D call: TRBD2 (7 bases). Trimming removed 5 bases at V and 4 bases at J, with 13 bases between. This CDR3 has 14 residues. CDR3 amino acids: CASSVTGGADTQYF. In nucleotides, the CDR3 is TGTGCCAGCAGTGTGACGGGGGGCGCAGATACGCAGTATTTT.

The V gene is TRBV7-2, the J gene TRBJ2-2; 10 bases map to TRBD2. There are 18 residues in the CDR3. Germline V lookup: CDR1 SGHTA, CDR2 FQGNSA. V lost 4 bases to trimming and J lost 4 bases; unmatched junction nucleotides: 12. The CDR3 reads CASSSTPSGSRGTGELFF. The CDR3 coding sequence is TGTGCCAGCAGCTCAACCCCTAGCGGGAGTAGGGGCACCGGGGAGCTGTTTTTT.

The chain recombines TRBV5-1 with TRBJ2-2; 9 bases are shared with TRBD2. The germline CDR1 and CDR2 sequences are SGHRS and YFSETQ. The CDR3 runs to 16 residues. After removal of 6 bases from V and 4 bases from J, the junction contained 10 bases not matched to a gene. CDR3 amino acids: CASTGGSGGVTGELFF. Written as DNA, the CDR3 is TGCGCCAGCACCGGGGGTAGCGGGGGAGTCACCGGGGAGCTGTTTTTT.

This clonotype was recorded once. The rearrangement uses TRBV20-1 and TRBJ2-7; tentatively, D is TRBD2 (6 bases). Germline CDR1 DFQATT, CDR2 SNEGSKA (reference sequence). With 2 bases removed from V and 0 bases from J, the gap between germline ends came to 11 bases. This CDR3 is built from 14 residues. CDR3 in DNA: TGCAGTGCTAGAATGGCGGGGTCCTCCTACGAGCAGTACTTC. Translating gives CSARMAGSSYEQYF.

The rearrangement links TRBV7-9 to TRBJ1-1; no clear D gene. CDR1 SEHNR and CDR2 FQNEAQ come from the germline V gene (reference sequence). The CDR3 totals 12 residues. Trimming shortened V by 2 bases and J by 7 bases, and 8 bases separated the two germline ends. CDR3 bases: TGTGCCAGCAGCTTAAGTAGCAGTGAAGCTTTCTTT. This sequence encodes CASSLSSSEAFF.

V and J are TRBV7-3 and TRBJ2-5; D possibly matches TRBD1 or TRBD2 (6 bases each). The V gene's germline CDR1 is SGHTA and CDR2 FQGTGA. This CDR3 has 15 residues. The V gene lost 3 bases and the J gene lost 4 bases, with 15 bases spanning the gap. CDR3 nucleotide sequence: TGTGCCAGCAGCTTGAATGGGGGGCGGGGAGAGACCCAGTACTTC. Protein: CASSLNGGRGETQYF.

In its sample, this clonotype was seen a few times. The V call is TRBV20-1, the J call TRBJ2-7; TRBD1 might be the D (6 bases). The CDR3 has 13 residues. V dropped 3 bases and J dropped 1 base, with 10 bases sitting between them. Germline-derived CDR1 and CDR2 are DFQATT and SNEGSKA (reference sequence). The CDR3 sequence is CSARGQGSYEQYF. In DNA form, the CDR3 reads TGCAGTGCTAGGGGGCAGGGGTCCTACGAGCAGTACTTC.